The sequence of this T cell receptor (beta chain) was determined in a study of blood T cells in healthy people across ages. Study-wide background: Capture via template switching afforded approximately one barcoded beta molecule per two T cells. Study outcomes and limitations: A greater number of naive CD4+ cells and higher diversity distinguished long-lived donors from aged donors.

The authors ran a second PCR of roughly 7 to 11 cycles using a sample-barcoded 5' primer and a J-beta primer mix. From each sample, at least 2.5 million paired-end reads containing CDR3 were obtained. TCRdb called the 5' RACE reads again in MiXCR, with one record for every CDR3 protein. In the table there are some 940,000 distinct CDR3 sequences, about 28% of which are singletons. Concerning this clonotype: The antigen remains undetermined.

There are 19 residues in the CDR3. CDR1 SGHTA and CDR2 FQGNSA come from the germline V gene. The data also belong to a second study, concerning T cells of mothers and their children. From that paper: It was related mother-child pairs that showed slightly higher overlap than unrelated pairs, without reaching significance.

V is TRBV7-2 and J is TRBJ2-1; 13 bases fit TRBD2. The closer fit of TRBJ2-7 to the DNA end suggests the J call may be wrong. Sequences were obtained from blood. The TCR originated in a woman aged 40 to 50 in good health. The CDR3, as DNA: TGTGCCAGCAGCTTAGCAGGGACTAGCGGGGCCAGCTCCTACAATGAGCAGTACTTC. It yields the protein CASSLAGTSGASSYNEQYF.